This entry describes one TCR beta chain. The target antigen is unknown. This record belongs to a study of cytomegalovirus exposure and HLA in healthy donors. The study, taken as a whole, reports: Overall, roughly 170 TCR beta chains were annotated as cytomegalovirus-associated.

Amplification used 60 Vbeta primers and 13 Jbeta primers. Sequenced by immunoSEQ multiplex PCR; TCRdb stores in-frame clones only, minus some. The table records about 190,000 clones, 75% to 85% of them present only once. The ends lost 5 bases at V and 1 base at J; junction bases unmatched: 7. Germline-derived CDR1 and CDR2 are LNHDA and SQIVND (reference sequence). The CDR3 runs to 16 residues. Sequences were obtained from PBMCs. The J gene is TRBJ1-1, the V gene TRBV19; 10 nucleotides agree with TRBD1. This clonotype was sampled from a woman aged 45-65 years in good health and CMV-seronegative. CDR3 loop: CASSSPRDRGNTEAFF. CDR3 nucleotides: TGTGCCAGTAGTTCACCACGGGACAGGGGGAACACTGAAGCTTTCTTT.